The 3 T cell receptor beta chains in this list originate from one sample, sequenced in a study of shared clonotypes between healthy human individuals. Some clones are missing from TCRdb's copy, which holds only in-frame ones; the method was immunoSEQ multiplex PCR. The sample contains nearly 1 million clones, around three quarters of which appear only once. Sequences were obtained from memory CD4+ T cells sorted from blood. Described subset: CD45RA-negative fraction. These receptors were obtained from a man aged 18-30 years in good health.

The chain uses TRBV5-1 and TRBJ1-6; a weak D match, TRBD1 (6 bases). Germline CDR1 reads SGHRS; CDR2 reads YFSETQ. The germline V and J ends were trimmed by 4 bases and 8 bases, with 19 bases remaining between them. CDR3 size: 16 residues. CDR3 nucleotide sequence: TGCGCCAGCAGCCCGCGCCCGACAGGATCACATTCACCCCTCCACTTT. Translation gives CASSPRPTGSHSPLHF.

The genes are TRBV9 and TRBJ1-6; 7 nucleotides line up with TRBD1. J lost 5 bases, V lost 3 bases, and 5 bases had no gene match. Looked up from germline, CDR1 is SGDLS and CDR2 is YYNGEE. The CDR3 has 15 residues. The CDR3 loop reads CASSAVDRDNSPLHF. As DNA, the CDR3 is TGTGCCAGCAGCGCCGTAGACAGGGATAATTCACCCCTCCACTTT.

The CDR3 here is CASSLTGVSRTGELFF. The CDR3 DNA follows: TGTGCCAGCAGCTTAACCGGCGTCAGTCGGACCGGGGAGCTGTTTTTT. The chain is built from TRBV7-8 and TRBJ2-2; no clear D gene. CDR1 is SGHVS, CDR2 FQNEAQ, per germline. Trimming stripped 2 bases from V and 5 bases from J, with 15 bases between. CDR3 length equals 16 residues.